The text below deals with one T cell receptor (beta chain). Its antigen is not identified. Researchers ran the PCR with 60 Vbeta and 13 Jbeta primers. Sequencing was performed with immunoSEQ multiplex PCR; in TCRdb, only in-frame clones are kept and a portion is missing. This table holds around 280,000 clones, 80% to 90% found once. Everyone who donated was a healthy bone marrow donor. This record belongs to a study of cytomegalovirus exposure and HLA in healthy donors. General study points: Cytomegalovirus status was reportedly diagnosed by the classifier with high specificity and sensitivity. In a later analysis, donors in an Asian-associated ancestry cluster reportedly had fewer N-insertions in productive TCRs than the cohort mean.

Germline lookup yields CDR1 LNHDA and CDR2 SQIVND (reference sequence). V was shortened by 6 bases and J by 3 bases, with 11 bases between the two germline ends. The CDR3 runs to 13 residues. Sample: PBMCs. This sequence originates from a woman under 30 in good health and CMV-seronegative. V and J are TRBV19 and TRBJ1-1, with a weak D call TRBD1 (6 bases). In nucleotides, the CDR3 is TGTGCCAGTAGCTCTACAGGGTACACTGAAGCTTTCTTT. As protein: CASSSTGYTEAFF.